Described below is a single T cell receptor (beta chain) sequence and its context. This clonotype was detected ten times or more. The antigen this receptor binds is unknown. Base qualities were left out, and no much larger clone turns up one base away. The CDR3, cysteine through phenylalanine, is 14 amino acids long. Here the CDR3 DNA is all that survives: 42 bases in frame from base 1. The germline V end is reduced by 6 bases and the J end by 8 bases; junction bases left unmatched: 5. Reading the germline V gene (reference sequence) gives CDR1 DFQATT and CDR2 SNEGSKA. The data were obtained in a study of CD8 T cells in ankylosing spondylitis (dated by TCRdb to the late 2010s). With respect to the entire study: The study profiled T cell receptor beta repertoires in healthy donors and ankylosing spondylitis patients to find disease-linked TCR variants. Peripheral blood was sampled, and synovial fluid was also collected from ankylosing spondylitis patients. In total, the full study cohort was made up of 110 or so healthy donors and roughly 27 ankylosing spondylitis patients. The paper's findings and limits, for the study overall: The disease-linked clones were reported to be significantly enriched in matched synovial fluid samples from ankylosing spondylitis patients. Some motif variants had previously been reported in the synovial fluid and blood of reactive arthritis patients, which suggests shared mechanisms of disease initiation. Blood from ankylosing spondylitis patients appeared to be characterized by a TCR beta motif made up of seven or eight highly homologous amino acid variants. A CD8+ phenotype was shown by the disease-linked clones, which were found at relatively low frequencies in peripheral blood.

The reads were generated on an Illumina HiSeq 2500. TCR beta libraries were prepared by quantitative 5'-RACE with molecular barcodes. The original pipeline was this. A new computational method, built on a probabilistic model of VDJ rearrangement, was used to identify disease-linked TCR variants. Clones were called with MiXCR by TCRdb after fastp trimmed the public reads at Q25, and only in-frame beta chains were retained. Duplicate CDR3 protein sequences are folded into a single record with the most common DNA and genes. The V and J calls and clone size come from TCRdb's table, not from the authors' own analysis. Recorded for this sample are 250,000 to 300,000 distinct CDR3 sequences; 20% of them occurred a single time. The top ten constitute less than 9% of the sample.

The sample was blood, either unsorted or a sorted T cell fraction (not recorded which). This receptor chain uses TRBV20-1 and TRBJ1-6; TRBD1 lines up with 12 middle nucleotides. The TCR comes from a male donor with ankylosing spondylitis or in good health (not recorded which). CDR3 protein: CSARDRGQDSPLHF. The nucleotides are TGCAGTGCCCGGGACAGGGGGCAGGATTCACCCCTCCACTTT.